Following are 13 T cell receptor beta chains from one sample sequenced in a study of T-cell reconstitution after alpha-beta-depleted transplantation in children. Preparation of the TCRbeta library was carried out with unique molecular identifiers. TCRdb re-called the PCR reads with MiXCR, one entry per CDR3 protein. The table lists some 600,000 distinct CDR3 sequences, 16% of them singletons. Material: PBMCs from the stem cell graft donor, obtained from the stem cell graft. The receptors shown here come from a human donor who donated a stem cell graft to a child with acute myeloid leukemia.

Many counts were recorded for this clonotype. The CDR3 region has the DNA TGTGCCAGCGACCGGGCCGTGGGGGGCACTGAAGCTTTCTTT. Its protein product is CASDRAVGGTEAFF. This rearrangement joins TRBV12-3 or TRBV12-4 to TRBJ1-1; D perhaps matches TRBD1 (5 bases). This CDR3 is 14 amino acids long. The germline V and J ends were trimmed by 8 bases and 4 bases, with 17 bases remaining between them.

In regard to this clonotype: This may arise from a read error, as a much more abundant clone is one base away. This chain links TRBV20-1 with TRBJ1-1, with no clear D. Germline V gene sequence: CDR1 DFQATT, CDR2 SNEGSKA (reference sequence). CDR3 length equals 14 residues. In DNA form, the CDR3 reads TGCAGTGCTGGAGAGCAGACGGTGAACACTCAAGCTTTCTTT. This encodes CSAGEQTVNTQAFF.

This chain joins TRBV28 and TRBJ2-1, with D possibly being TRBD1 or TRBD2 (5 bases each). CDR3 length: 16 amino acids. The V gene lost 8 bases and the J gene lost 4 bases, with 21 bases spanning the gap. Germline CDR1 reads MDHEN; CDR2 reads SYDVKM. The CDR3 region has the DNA TGTGCCAGCTGTACTCCCAGGGAAGGGAGATACAATGAGCAGTTCTTC. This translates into CASCTPREGRYNEQFF. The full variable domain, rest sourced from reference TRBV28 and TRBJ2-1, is DVKVTQSSRYLVKRTGEKVFLECVQDMDHENMFWYRQDPGLGLRLIYFSYDVKMKEKGDIPEGYSVSREKKERFSLILESASTNQTSMYLCASCTPREGRYNEQFFGPGTRLTVL.

CDR3 sequence (DNA): TGTGCCAGCAGCTTAGTTTTCGGTGGTGTCTCACCCCTCCACTTT. Encoded protein: CASSLVFGGVSPLHF. This sequence joins TRBV7-2 and TRBJ1-6; D is undetermined. V lost 1 base and J 10 bases, leaving 14 bases between the germline ends. The CDR3 is 15 amino acids. Germline CDR1 and CDR2: SGHTA and FQGNSA. Together with reference TRBV7-2 and TRBJ1-6, the CDR3 gives the full variable domain: GAGVSQSPSNKVTEKGKDVELRCDPISGHTALYWYRQSLGQGLEFLIYFQGNSAPDKSGLPSDRFSAERTGGSVSTLTIQRTQQEDSAVYLCASSLVFGGVSPLHFGNGTRLTVT.

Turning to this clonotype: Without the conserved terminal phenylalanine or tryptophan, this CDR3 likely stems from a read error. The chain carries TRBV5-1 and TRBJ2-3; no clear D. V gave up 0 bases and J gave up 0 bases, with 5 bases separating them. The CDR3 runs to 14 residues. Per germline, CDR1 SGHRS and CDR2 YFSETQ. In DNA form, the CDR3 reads TGCGCCAGCAGCTTGGGGTCTAGCACAGATACGCAGTATCCC. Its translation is CASSLGSSTDTQYP.

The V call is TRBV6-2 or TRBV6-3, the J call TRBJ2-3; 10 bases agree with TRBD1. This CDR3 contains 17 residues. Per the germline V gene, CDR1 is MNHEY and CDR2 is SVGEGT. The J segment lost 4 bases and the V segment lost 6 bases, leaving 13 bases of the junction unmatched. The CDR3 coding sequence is TGTGCCAGCAGGACACGCGGACAGGGGGTCGTGGCAGATACGCAGTATTTT. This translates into CASRTRGQGVVADTQYF.

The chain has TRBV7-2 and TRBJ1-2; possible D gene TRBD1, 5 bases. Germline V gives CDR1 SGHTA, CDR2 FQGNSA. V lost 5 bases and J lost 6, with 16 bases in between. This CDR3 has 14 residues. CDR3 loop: CASSTSRDLNGYTF. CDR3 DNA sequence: TGTGCCAGCAGCACGAGCCGGGACCTAAATGGCTACACCTTC.

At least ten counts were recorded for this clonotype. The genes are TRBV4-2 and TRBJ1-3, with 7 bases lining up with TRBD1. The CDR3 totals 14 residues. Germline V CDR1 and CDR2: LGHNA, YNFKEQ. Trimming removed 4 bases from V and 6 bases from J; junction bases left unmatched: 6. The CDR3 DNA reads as TGTGCCAGCAGCCTCACAGGGGTAGAAAACACCATATATTTT. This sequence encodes CASSLTGVENTIYF.

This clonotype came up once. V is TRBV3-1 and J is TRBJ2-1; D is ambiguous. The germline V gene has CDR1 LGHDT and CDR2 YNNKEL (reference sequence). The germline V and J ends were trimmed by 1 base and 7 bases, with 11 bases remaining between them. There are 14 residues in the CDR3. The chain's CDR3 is CASSQGASLNEQFF. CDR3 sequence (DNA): TGTGCCAGCAGCCAAGGGGCTAGTTTAAATGAGCAGTTCTTC.

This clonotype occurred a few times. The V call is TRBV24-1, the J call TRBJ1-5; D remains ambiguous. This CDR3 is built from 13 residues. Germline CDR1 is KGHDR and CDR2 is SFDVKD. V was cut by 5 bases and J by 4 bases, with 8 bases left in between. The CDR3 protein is CATSAAVNQPQHF. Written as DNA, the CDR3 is TGTGCCACCAGTGCGGCGGTAAATCAGCCCCAGCATTTT.

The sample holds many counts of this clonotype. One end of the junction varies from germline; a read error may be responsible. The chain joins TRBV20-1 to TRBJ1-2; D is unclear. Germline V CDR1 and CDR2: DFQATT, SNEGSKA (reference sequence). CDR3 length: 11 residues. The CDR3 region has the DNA TGCAGTGCTAGGGCCCAGCTGGAAGAGGATTTC. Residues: CSARAQLEEDF.

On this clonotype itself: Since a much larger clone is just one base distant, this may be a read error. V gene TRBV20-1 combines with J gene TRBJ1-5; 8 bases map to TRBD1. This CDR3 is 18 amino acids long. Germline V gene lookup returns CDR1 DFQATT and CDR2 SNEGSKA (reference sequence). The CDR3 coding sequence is TGCTGTGCTAGAGATCGGAAAGGACAGGGACGTAGCAATCAGCCCCAGCATTTT. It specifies CCARDRKGQGRSNQPQHF.

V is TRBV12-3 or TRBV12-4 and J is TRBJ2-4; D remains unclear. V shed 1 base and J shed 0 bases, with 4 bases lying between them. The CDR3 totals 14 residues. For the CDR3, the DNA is TGTGCCAGCAGTTTAGGGGAAGCCAAAAACATTCAGTACTTC. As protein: CASSLGEAKNIQYF.